Listed here are 20 T cell receptor beta chains from one sample, sequenced in a study of T-cell reconstitution after alpha-beta-depleted transplantation in children. A TCRbeta library incorporating unique molecular identifiers was prepared. TCRdb reanalysed the PCR reads using MiXCR and keeps one entry per CDR3 protein. This sample yields roughly 420,000 distinct CDR3 sequences, of which 15% to 20% are seen a single time; 25% to 30% belongs to the top ten. The sample consisted of PBMCs, mostly from graft donor cells, taken 360 days after TCRalphabeta/CD19-depleted stem cell transplant. The receptors were gathered from a boy younger than two who had a stem cell transplant for Wiskott-Aldrich syndrome, so the T cells may come from the graft donor.

This clonotype has only a few counts. The genes are TRBV20-1 and TRBJ2-7; tentative D call: TRBD2 (6 bases). Per germline, CDR1 DFQATT and CDR2 SNEGSKA (reference sequence). V lost 3 bases, J lost 0 bases, and 9 bases lay in between. CDR3 length: 13 residues. CDR3 amino acids: CSAREGLSYEQYF. The CDR3 DNA reads TGCAGTGCTAGGGAGGGACTCTCCTACGAGCAGTACTTC.

This clonotype was counted between two and nine times. One junction end does not reproduce the germline sequence, and a read error may be involved. The chain has TRBV2 and TRBJ2-7; 10 bases agree with TRBD2. This CDR3 comprises 15 residues. Germline V lookup: CDR1 SNHLY, CDR2 FYNNEI. In nucleotides, the CDR3 is TGTGCCAGCAGTAAAGCGGGAGGGATCCTCTACGAGCAGTACTTC. This codes for CASSKAGGILYEQYF.

The sample holds a few counts of this clonotype. This chain links TRBV29-1 with TRBJ2-6; TRBD1 is a possible D gene (5 bases). The ends were cut back, 5 bases at V and 2 bases at J, with 19 bases in the middle. Germline lookup yields CDR1 SQVTM and CDR2 ANQGSEA. The CDR3 runs to 17 residues. In nucleotides, the CDR3 is TGCAGCGTTCTGATCAGGGCTCGCGGCCCTGGGGCCAACGTCCTGACTTTC. Translated, it gives CSVLIRARGPGANVLTF. The full variable domain, rest sourced from reference TRBV29-1 and TRBJ2-6, is SAVISQKPSRDICQRGTSLTIQCQVDSQVTMMFWYRQQPGQSLTLIATANQGSEATYESGFVIDKFPISRPNLTFSTLTVSNMSPEDSSIYLCSVLIRARGPGANVLTFGAGSRLTVL.

V is TRBV28 and J is TRBJ2-1, with D possibly being TRBD2 (6 bases). CDR1 and CDR2 (germline): MDHEN, SYDVKM. The CDR3 sequence is 18 residues long. With 8 bases removed from V and 10 bases from J, the gap between germline ends came to 33 bases. The CDR3 region is CASGPEVGWRVNTREQFF. DNA of the CDR3: TGTGCCAGCGGCCCCGAGGTCGGGTGGAGGGTCAATACAAGGGAGCAGTTCTTC.

The chain links TRBV18 to TRBJ2-7, with D maybe TRBD2 (5 bases). Trimming stripped 4 bases from V and 0 bases from J, with 16 bases between. Germline lookup yields CDR1 KGHSH and CDR2 LQKENI. The CDR3 is made up of 16 amino acids. The CDR3 DNA is TGTGCCAGCTCACGCGTAGGCAGCGGAAACTCCTACGAGCAGTACTTC. This gives the protein CASSRVGSGNSYEQYF.

This clonotype was seen a few times. The rearrangement uses TRBV7-9 and TRBJ1-4, with D possibly being TRBD1 (5 bases). CDR1 is SEHNR and CDR2 is FQNEAQ in the germline V gene (reference sequence). The CDR3 extends over 15 amino acids. V lost 5 bases to trimming and J lost 9 bases, with 19 bases between them. The CDR3 DNA reads TGTGCCAGCAGCGCCCTGGAGGGGCCGTCACAAAAACTGTTTTTT. Translation gives CASSALEGPSQKLFF. Combining the CDR3 with reference TRBV7-9 and TRBJ1-4 gives the whole variable domain DTGVSQNPRHKITKRGQNVTFRCDPISEHNRLYWYRQTLGQGPEFLTYFQNEAQLEKSRLLSDRFSAERPKGSFSTLEIQRTEQGDSAMYLCASSALEGPSQKLFFGSGTQLSVL.

The chain joins TRBV7-6 to TRBJ2-7, with D unclear. The CDR3 extends over 13 amino acids. The V end lost 5 bases, the J end lost 2 bases, and 10 bases lay between the germline ends. CDR1 and CDR2 (germline): SGHVS, FNYEAQ. The CDR3 DNA reads as TGTGCCAGCAGCCTCCGGCTCACCTACGAGCAGTACTTC. This gives the protein CASSLRLTYEQYF.

This clonotype was seen only a few times. The rearrangement joins TRBV10-1 to TRBJ2-3, with 7 bases matching TRBD2. This CDR3 comprises 17 residues. The V gene's germline CDR1 is WNHNN and CDR2 SYGVQD (reference sequence). The J segment lost 2 bases and the V segment lost 4 bases, leaving 12 bases of the junction unmatched. This CDR3 reads CASSGDSGTNSTDTQYF. CDR3 bases: TGCGCCAGCAGTGGGGATTCCGGGACTAACTCCACAGATACGCAGTATTTT.

The rearrangement links TRBV20-1 to TRBJ1-5; D possibly corresponds to TRBD1 (5 bases). Trimming removed 6 bases at V and 3 bases at J, with 12 bases between. This CDR3 is built from 13 residues. Germline CDR1 reads DFQATT; CDR2 reads SNEGSKA (reference sequence). Here the CDR3 DNA reads TGCAGTGCCCTCCGACAGTCCAATCAGCCCCAGCATTTT. Protein: CSALRQSNQPQHF.

J is TRBJ2-2 and V is TRBV5-1; D remains ambiguous. Germline V gene data show CDR1 as SGHRS and CDR2 as YFSETQ. With 1 base removed from V and 3 bases from J, the gap between germline ends came to 10 bases. This CDR3 is 15 amino acids long. CDR3 DNA sequence: TGCGCCAGCAGCTTGATTGCGGCGGACACCGGGGAGCTGTTTTTT. Its translation is CASSLIAADTGELFF.

This chain uses TRBV11-1 with TRBJ2-4; the D call may be TRBD1 or TRBD2 (5 bases each). This CDR3 has 18 amino acids. V lost 5 bases and J 0 bases, leaving 20 bases between the germline ends. Per the germline V gene, CDR1 is SGHAT and CDR2 is FQDESV (reference sequence). The DNA for the CDR3 is TGTGCCAGCAGCCCCTATTGGCAGGGACCTTTAGCCAAAAACATTCAGTACTTC. It yields the protein CASSPYWQGPLAKNIQYF.

The V and J genes are TRBV12-3 or TRBV12-4 and TRBJ1-4, with 11 positions matching TRBD1. The CDR3 covers 14 residues. The ends lost 6 bases at V and 7 bases at J; junction bases unmatched: 4. The CDR3 spells CASSRTGGGEKLFF. As DNA, the CDR3 is TGTGCCAGCAGCAGGACAGGGGGCGGTGAAAAACTGTTTTTT.

This clonotype was seen only a few times. The V call is TRBV20-1, the J call TRBJ2-1; D is perhaps TRBD2 (6 bases). This CDR3 is 12 amino acids long. The V gene lost 6 bases and the J gene lost 4 bases, with 10 bases spanning the gap. Germline CDR1 reads DFQATT; CDR2 reads SNEGSKA (reference sequence). This chain's CDR3 is CSASAGYNEQFF. Here the CDR3 DNA reads TGCAGTGCCTCAGCGGGTTACAATGAGCAGTTCTTC.

The chain couples TRBV4-1 to TRBJ2-1; 8 nucleotides align to TRBD2. This CDR3 comprises 17 residues. CDR1 MGHRA and CDR2 YSYEKL come from the germline V gene. J was trimmed by 8 bases and V by 0 bases; bases with no gene match: 12. For the CDR3, the DNA is TGCGCCAGCAGCCAAGATTTCTTGGTAGCGGGAAGAGATGAGCAGTTCTTC. Translated, it gives CASSQDFLVAGRDEQFF.

This rearrangement joins TRBV12-3 or TRBV12-4 to TRBJ1-2; D unresolved. The germline V and J ends were trimmed by 5 bases and 6 bases, with 7 bases remaining between them. This CDR3 is built from 11 residues. The CDR3 loop reads CASSEGDGYTF. The CDR3 DNA is TGTGCCAGCAGTGAGGGTGATGGCTACACCTTC.

The rearrangement links TRBV7-9 to TRBJ2-7, with D unclear. Trimming left V 0 bases short and J 1 base short, with 4 bases between. The CDR3 has 13 residues. CDR1 and CDR2 from the germline V gene are SEHNR and FQNEAQ (reference sequence). The CDR3 reads CASSLAKSYEQYF. CDR3 in DNA: TGTGCCAGCAGCTTAGCCAAGTCCTACGAGCAGTACTTC.

This clonotype occurred a few times. The rearrangement joins TRBV25-1 to TRBJ2-7; a weak D match, TRBD1 (5 bases). The V gene lost 1 base and the J gene lost 2 bases, with 9 bases spanning the gap. Germline V CDR1 and CDR2: MGHDK, SYGVNS. The CDR3 totals 14 residues. This CDR3 is CASSELGRAYEQYF. Here the CDR3 DNA reads TGTGCCAGCAGTGAATTAGGCAGGGCCTACGAGCAGTACTTC.

The chain's CDR3 is CSAIPGADFYNEQFF. The CDR3 DNA follows: TGCAGTGCTATCCCGGGGGCGGACTTTTACAATGAGCAGTTCTTC. V gene TRBV20-1 combines with J gene TRBJ2-1; perhaps D is TRBD1 or TRBD2 (6 bases each). Germline values: CDR1 DFQATT, CDR2 SNEGSKA (reference sequence). V lost 4 bases and J lost 4, with 17 bases in between. This CDR3 is 15 amino acids long.

This clonotype was seen more than once but under ten times. The chain is built from TRBV4-3 and TRBJ2-3; a weak D match, TRBD1 (6 bases). Germline V gene data show CDR1 as LGHNA and CDR2 as YSLEER. This CDR3 is 14 amino acids long. Between the trimmed V and J ends, which lost 0 bases and 4 bases, there was a span of 8 bases. CDR3: CASSQERGSDTQYF. CDR3 coding DNA: TGCGCCAGCAGCCAAGAGAGGGGGTCAGATACGCAGTATTTT.

The chain combines TRBV24-1 with TRBJ2-3; D remains ambiguous. The CDR3 loop spans 15 amino acids. Germline V gene sequence: CDR1 KGHDR, CDR2 SFDVKD. V was shortened by 0 bases and J by 4 bases, with 10 bases between the two germline ends. The DNA for the CDR3 is TGTGCCACCAGTGATTTGCAAGTTGGGGCAGATACGCAGTATTTT. Protein: CATSDLQVGADTQYF.